Listed here are 10 T cell receptor beta chains from one sample, sequenced in a study of T cell clonality in common variable immunodeficiency. Generated by immunoSEQ multiplex PCR, the TCRdb table keeps only in-frame clones and is missing some. Reported are 25,000 to 35,000 clones, none seen only once; the ten largest carry about 4.5%. Sequenced: peripheral blood mononuclear cells. The source of these receptors is a person aged 18-69 years in good health.

As for this clone: The observed sequence ends 3 residues before the CDR3 terminus, with the missing tail filled in from the germline J gene. The chain joins TRBV2 to TRBJ2-5; 10 bases fit TRBD2. Unmatched junction bases numbered 6, after V lost 6 bases and J lost 2 bases. Germline values: CDR1 SNHLY, CDR2 FYNNEI. This CDR3 is 15 amino acids long. CDR3 DNA, as far as it was read: TGTGCCAGCAGCCACGGACTAGCGGTACAAGAGACC. Translated, it gives CASSHGLAVQET. The full CDR3 is CASSHGLAVQETQYF. The full variable domain, with the rest looked up from reference TRBV2 and TRBJ2-5, is EPEVTQTPSHQVTQMGQEVILRCVPISNHLYFYWYRQILGQKVEFLVSFYNNEISEKSEIFDDQFSVERPDGSNFTLKIRSTKLEDSAMYFCASSHGLAVQETQYFGPGTRLLVL.

Ten or more counts support this clone. With the read ending 3 residues before the CDR3 end, the germline J gene is used to fill in that end. This rearrangement joins TRBV18 to TRBJ1-4; 7 bases map to TRBD1. V lost 8 bases and J lost 8; bases outside the gene matches: 8. The CDR3 consists of 13 residues. Germline loops: CDR1 KGHSH, CDR2 LQKENI. The covered CDR3 bases are TGTGCCAGCGCAGGGGGGCTTCTCGAAAAA. Translated, it gives CASAGGLLEK. Given in full, the CDR3 is CASAGGLLEKLFF.

This clone was seen at least ten times. The CDR3 end is not reached by the read, which stops 3 residues before it; the germline J gene fills it in. The chain combines TRBV7-3 with TRBJ2-2; 7 bases are shared with TRBD2. The germline V gene has CDR1 SGHTA and CDR2 FQGTGA. V lost 5 bases, J lost 6 bases, and 9 bases stayed unmatched. The CDR3 contains 15 residues. CDR3 sequence reads: CASSPVGAGAGELFF. The CDR3 DNA, read in part, is TGTGCCAGCAGCCCCGTTGGTGCGGGAGCCGGGGAG.

This clone has more than one count but fewer than ten. Sequencing ends 3 residues short of the CDR3 end; the germline J gene provides the rest. The chain recombines TRBV2 with TRBJ2-3, with no clear D. The CDR3 has 16 residues. Germline values: CDR1 SNHLY, CDR2 FYNNEI. CDR3 bases read: TGTGCCAGCAGTGAGTTCCGGGTCGGAGATGGAGAGACG. Amino acids: CASSEFRVGDGET. The full-length CDR3 reads as CASSEFRVGDGETQYF.

This clone has ten or more counts. The DNA ends 3 residues before the CDR3 does, and the rest of the CDR3 is filled in from the germline J gene. This sequence joins TRBV10-3 and TRBJ2-1; unclear D gene. Per germline, CDR1 ENHRY and CDR2 SYGVKD. The CDR3 contains 13 residues. V was shortened by 8 bases and J by 8 bases, with 16 bases between the two germline ends. The CDR3 here is CAISGYAADEQFF. The DNA read from the CDR3 is TGTGCCATCTCCGGTTATGCGGCCGATGAG.

A remark on this clone: From the germline J gene comes the end of the CDR3, since the read stops 3 residues before it. The chain joins TRBV2 to TRBJ1-4; TRBD1 agrees at 7 bases. Germline values: CDR1 SNHLY, CDR2 FYNNEI. The CDR3 has 15 amino acids. The DNA read from the CDR3 is TGTGCCAGCAGCGCACCCCCTGACAGGGTGGCACCA. Its protein product is CASSAPPDRVAP. The CDR3 in its entirety is CASSAPPDRVAPLFF. The full variable domain, its missing parts supplied by reference TRBV2 and TRBJ1-4, is EPEVTQTPSHQVTQMGQEVILRCVPISNHLYFYWYRQILGQKVEFLVSFYNNEISEKSEIFDDQFSVERPDGSNFTLKIRSTKLEDSAMYFCASSAPPDRVAPLFFGSGTQLSVL.

In this sample, this clone turned up many times. The read comes to an end 3 residues before the CDR3 does, leaving the germline J gene to fill in the end. The V and J genes are TRBV20-1 and TRBJ2-1; a weak D match, TRBD2 (5 bases). Germline V CDR1 and CDR2: DFQATT, SNEGSKA (reference sequence). The CDR3 consists of 15 residues. The V gene lost 0 bases and the J gene lost 6 bases, with 15 bases spanning the gap. This CDR3 reads CSARDPRSGLNEQFF. Partial CDR3 DNA: TGCAGTGCTAGAGACCCGCGGAGCGGCCTCAATGAG.

This clone has a count of ten or more. The missing CDR3 end, 3 residues past where the read stops, is filled in from the germline J gene. J is TRBJ2-7 and V is TRBV19, with 8 bases matching TRBD1. The CDR3 contains 14 residues. Germline loops: CDR1 LNHDA, CDR2 SQIVND (reference sequence). The V and J ends lost 3 bases and 3 bases, in that order; junction bases with no gene match: 4. CDR3 protein: CASSIQGAYYEQYF. CDR3 DNA, as far as it was read: TGTGCCAGTAGTATCCAGGGGGCGTACTACGAG.

Ten or more counts support this clone. The read ends 3 residues early relative to the CDR3; the germline J gene fills the gap. The gene calls are TRBV5-4 and TRBJ1-2; 10 nucleotides align to TRBD1. Germline V gene data show CDR1 as SGHNT and CDR2 as YYREEE (reference sequence). The CDR3 spans 15 residues. V gave up 5 bases and J gave up 4 bases; unmatched junction bases: 8. The CDR3 is CASSPRDRGVYGYTF. The part of the CDR3 DNA that was read is TGTGCCAGCAGTCCCCGGGACAGGGGTGTCTATGGC.

This clone has at least ten counts. The read ends 3 residues shy of where the CDR3 ends; the end is completed using the germline J gene. The chain recombines TRBV30 with TRBJ1-5; TRBD1 agrees at 8 bases. CDR3 length equals 13 residues. The V gene's germline CDR1 is GTSNPN and CDR2 SVGIG (reference sequence). V gave up 5 bases and J gave up 9 bases; unmatched junction bases: 9. CDR3 loop: CAWSGGASMPQHF. The DNA read from the CDR3 is TGTGCCTGGTCAGGGGGCGCCTCGATGCCC.